This T cell receptor (beta chain) was profiled in a study of blood T cell repertoires in COVID-19 (dated by TCRdb to the early 2020s). With respect to the entire study: Collaborator samples came from the United States, Italy and Spain and covered acute and convalescent phases of COVID-19. A freely available public database, intended as a resource for researchers studying the immune response to SARS-CoV-2, is where the repertoires were released. The samples were drawn from two sources: the first 160 participants of the ongoing ImmuneRACE study, and fewer than 1,500 subjects contributed by 6 global collaborators. The sample metadata nearly always contained a de-identified subject ID, COVID-19 status, age in years and sex. The material from the prospective study consisted of cDNA or gDNA derived from T cells, B-cell-depleted T cells, or PBMCs. Deeply sampled blood TCRbeta repertoires from subjects exposed to, actively infected with, or recovered from COVID-19 were included in the dataset. Where available, HLA class I and class II types were taken from metadata supplied by the sample provider and were not determined by assay-based typing. General conclusions and limits of the study: The amount of clinical and demographic metadata varied by source and participant and was provided uncurated.

Of note for this clone: Its antigen specificity is not known. No much larger clonotype is one base removed from it; base qualities were not supplied.

TCRbeta CDR3 regions were amplified from genomic DNA by means of the immunoSEQ Assay, a bias-controlled multiplex PCR. Turning to the authors' computational methods: The number of nucleated cells in each sample was estimated from the amplification of reference gene primers within the assay. Sequence reads were collapsed and filtered to measure the absolute abundance of every unique TCRbeta CDR3 rearrangement. For each sample, productive Simpson clonality was calculated as the square root of Simpson's diversity index across productive rearrangements. Sourced from immuneACCESS, this table was stored by TCRdb with only in-frame sequences that have V and J called. A share of the clones is absent; for the studies checked, an unresolved V gene accounts for under half, and the remainder has no known explanation. V and J calls and clone size come straight from that table; D and trimming were deduced from the DNA. The sample table lists 290,000 or so clones, 87% of them with a count of one. The ten largest clones add up to approximately 2.4% of the sample.

Each collaborating institution followed its own protocols to collect whole blood in K2EDTA tubes. For TCRbeta analysis, collaborators shipped samples as frozen whole blood, isolated PBMCs, or DNA extracted from either of those sample types. This receptor was obtained from a man younger than 30 with active or convalescent COVID-19. Sequenced: peripheral blood.

The DNA sequence follows: TGTGCCAGCAGTGAAGCGCAGGACAGGACTTCACCCCTCCACTTT. It specifies CASSEAQDRTSPLHF. This chain joins TRBV2 to TRBJ1-6; TRBD1 agrees with 7 junctional bases. Compared with germline, V lacks 0 bases and J lacks 9 bases; bases without a gene match: 5. From its cysteine to its phenylalanine, the CDR3 spans 15 amino acids. The read is trimmed to its CDR3 DNA, 45 bases read in frame from base 1. Via the germline V gene, CDR1 is SNHLY and CDR2 FYNNEI.